This record concerns one TCR beta chain sequence. The antigen is unknown. Germline V gene sequence: CDR1 LNHDA, CDR2 SQIVND (reference sequence). This CDR3 contains 12 residues. The V gene lost 6 bases and the J gene lost 5 bases, with 11 bases spanning the gap. Sequenced by immunoSEQ multiplex PCR; TCRdb stores in-frame clones only, minus some. The sample has about 97,000 clones; 91% are singletons. This sample is part of a study of T cell responses to AZD1222 COVID-19 vaccine. Points from the study as a whole: The donor cohort was predominantly white British with a female majority, and clonal diversity may have been underestimated. Nearly half of the spike-specific TCRs reportedly recognize variant regions that carry no mutations. Seropositive AZD1222 recipients at baseline numbered only 5 or 6.

The TCR comes from an adult in good health. Sequences were derived from peripheral blood, sampled on day 0 of AZD1222 vaccination. The rearrangement joins TRBV19 to TRBJ2-7; D possibly corresponds to TRBD1 (6 bases). CDR3 nucleotides: TGTGCCAGTAGAACAGGGCTCAACGAGCAGTACTTC. This translates into CASRTGLNEQYF.